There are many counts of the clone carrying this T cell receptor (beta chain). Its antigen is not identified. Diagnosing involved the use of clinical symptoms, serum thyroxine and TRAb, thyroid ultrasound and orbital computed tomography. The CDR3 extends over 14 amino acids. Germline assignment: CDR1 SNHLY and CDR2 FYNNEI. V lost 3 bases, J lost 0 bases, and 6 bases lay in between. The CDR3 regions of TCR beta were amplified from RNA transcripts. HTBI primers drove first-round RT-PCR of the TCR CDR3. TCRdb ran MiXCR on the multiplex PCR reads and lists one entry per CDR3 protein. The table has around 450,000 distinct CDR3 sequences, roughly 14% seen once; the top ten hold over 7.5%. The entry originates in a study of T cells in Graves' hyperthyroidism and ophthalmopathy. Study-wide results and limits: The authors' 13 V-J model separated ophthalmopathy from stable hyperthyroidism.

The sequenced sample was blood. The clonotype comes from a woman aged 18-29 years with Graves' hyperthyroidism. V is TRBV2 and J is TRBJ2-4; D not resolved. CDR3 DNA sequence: TGTGCCAGCAGTGACGGCCTAGCCAAAAACATTCAGTACTTC. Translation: CASSDGLAKNIQYF.